The present entry profiles one T cell receptor (beta chain) with its context. Per the study methods: For nucleated cells, counts were estimated from reference gene primer amplification. TCRdb keeps only in-frame clones here, not all; method: immunoSEQ multiplex PCR. That table gives V, J and clone size, and the DNA gave D and trimming. Altogether under 50,000 clones are present, 91% being singletons, with the ten largest covering approximately 6.4%. The data derive from a study of blood T cell repertoires in COVID-19. Overall study context: Samples came from the United States, Italy and Spain, spanning acute and convalescent COVID-19. Sources were T cells, B-cell-depleted T cells, or PBMCs; the material itself was cDNA or gDNA.

The trim removed 3 bases at V and 5 bases at J, leaving 10 bases unmatched. The CDR3 extends over 19 amino acids. Germline V gene sequence: CDR1 MGHRA, CDR2 YSYEKL. The chain employs TRBV4-1 and TRBJ2-2; the match to TRBD2 covers 15 bases. The specimen was peripheral blood. The clonotype was recovered from a man aged 70-80 years with active COVID-19. CDR3 DNA sequence: TGCGCCAGCAGCCATTCCCCGGGACTAGCGGGGGGAAGAACCGGGGAGCTGTTTTTT. Protein product: CASSHSPGLAGGRTGELFF.